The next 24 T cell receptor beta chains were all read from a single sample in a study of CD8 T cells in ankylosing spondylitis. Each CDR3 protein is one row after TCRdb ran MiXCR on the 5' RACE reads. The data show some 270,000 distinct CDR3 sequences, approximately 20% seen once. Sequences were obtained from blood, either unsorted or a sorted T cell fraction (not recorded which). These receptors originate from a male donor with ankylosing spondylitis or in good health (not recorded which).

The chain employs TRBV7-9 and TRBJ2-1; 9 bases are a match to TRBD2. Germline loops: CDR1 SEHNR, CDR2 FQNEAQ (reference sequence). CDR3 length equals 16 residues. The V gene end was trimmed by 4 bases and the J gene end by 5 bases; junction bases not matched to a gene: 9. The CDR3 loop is CASSSRLAENNNEQFF. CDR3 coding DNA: TGTGCCAGCAGCTCCAGACTAGCGGAGAATAACAATGAGCAGTTCTTC.

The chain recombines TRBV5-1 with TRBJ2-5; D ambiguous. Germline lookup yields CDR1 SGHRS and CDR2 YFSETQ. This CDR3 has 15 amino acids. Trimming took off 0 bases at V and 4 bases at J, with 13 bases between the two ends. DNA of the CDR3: TGCGCCAGCAGCTTGGCGCTAGGGATTGGAGAGACCCAGTACTTC. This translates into CASSLALGIGETQYF.

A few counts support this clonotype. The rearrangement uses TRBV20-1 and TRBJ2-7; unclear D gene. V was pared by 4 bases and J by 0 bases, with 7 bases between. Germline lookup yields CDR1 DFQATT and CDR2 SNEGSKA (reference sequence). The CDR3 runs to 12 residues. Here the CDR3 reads CSATVDSYEQYF. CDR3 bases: TGCAGTGCTACGGTAGACTCCTACGAGCAGTACTTC.

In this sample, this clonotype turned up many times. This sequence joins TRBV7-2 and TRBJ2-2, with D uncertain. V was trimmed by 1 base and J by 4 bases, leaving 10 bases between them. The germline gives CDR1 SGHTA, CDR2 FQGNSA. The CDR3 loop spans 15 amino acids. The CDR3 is CASSLGYVSTGELFF. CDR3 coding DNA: TGTGCCAGCAGCTTAGGATATGTTAGCACCGGGGAGCTGTTTTTT. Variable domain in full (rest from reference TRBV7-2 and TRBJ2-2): GAGVSQSPSNKVTEKGKDVELRCDPISGHTALYWYRQSLGQGLEFLIYFQGNSAPDKSGLPSDRFSAERTGGSVSTLTIQRTQQEDSAVYLCASSLGYVSTGELFFGEGSRLTVL.

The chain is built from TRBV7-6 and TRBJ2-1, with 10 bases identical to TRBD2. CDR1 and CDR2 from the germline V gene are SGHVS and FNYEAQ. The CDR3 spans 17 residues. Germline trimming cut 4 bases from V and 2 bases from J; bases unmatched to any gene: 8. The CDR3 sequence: CASSSTPSGGTYNEQFF. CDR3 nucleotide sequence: TGTGCCAGCAGCTCCACCCCTAGCGGGGGTACCTACAATGAGCAGTTCTTC.

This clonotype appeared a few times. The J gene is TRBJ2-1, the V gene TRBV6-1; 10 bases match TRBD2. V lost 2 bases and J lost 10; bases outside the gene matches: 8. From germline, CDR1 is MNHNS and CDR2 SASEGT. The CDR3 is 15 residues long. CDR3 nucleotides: TGTGCCAGCAGTGAATTTCTAGCGGGAGTCAAAGAGCAGTTCTTC. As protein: CASSEFLAGVKEQFF.

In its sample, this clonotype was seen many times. The CDR3 region has the DNA TGTGCCAGCAGCCTCAGCGGTTACGAGCAGTACTTC. This codes for CASSLSGYEQYF. The genes are TRBV27 and TRBJ2-7; possible D gene TRBD2, 5 bases. The V end lost 6 bases, the J end lost 4 bases, and 10 bases lay between the germline ends. The length of the CDR3 is 12 residues. The germline V gene encodes CDR1 MNHEY and CDR2 SMNVEV (reference sequence).

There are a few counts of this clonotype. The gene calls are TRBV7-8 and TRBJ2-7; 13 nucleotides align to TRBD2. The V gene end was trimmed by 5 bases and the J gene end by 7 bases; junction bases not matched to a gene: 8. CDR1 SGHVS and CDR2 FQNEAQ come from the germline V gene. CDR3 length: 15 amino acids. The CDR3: CASSTPTSGRAEQYF. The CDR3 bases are TGTGCCAGCAGCACGCCAACTAGCGGGAGGGCGGAGCAGTACTTC.

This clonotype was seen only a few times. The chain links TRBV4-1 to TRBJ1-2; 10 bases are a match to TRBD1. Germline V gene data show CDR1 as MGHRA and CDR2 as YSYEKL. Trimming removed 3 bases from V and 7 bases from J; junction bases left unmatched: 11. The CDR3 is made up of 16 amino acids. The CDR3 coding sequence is TGCGCCAGCAGCCAGGCCGAGTCCGACAGGGGGCTTGGCTACACCTTC. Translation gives CASSQAESDRGLGYTF.

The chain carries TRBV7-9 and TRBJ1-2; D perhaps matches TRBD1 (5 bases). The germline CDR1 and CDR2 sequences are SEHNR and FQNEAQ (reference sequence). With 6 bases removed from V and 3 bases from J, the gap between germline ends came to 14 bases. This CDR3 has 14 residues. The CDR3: CASRSGSPYYGYTF. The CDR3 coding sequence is TGTGCCAGCAGATCAGGGTCACCCTACTATGGCTACACCTTC.

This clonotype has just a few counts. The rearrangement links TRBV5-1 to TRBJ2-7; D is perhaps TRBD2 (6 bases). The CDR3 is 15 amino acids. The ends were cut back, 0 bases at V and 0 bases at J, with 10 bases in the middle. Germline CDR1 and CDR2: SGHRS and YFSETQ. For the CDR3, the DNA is TGCGCCAGCAGCTTGGCTAGCGCTAGCTCCTACGAGCAGTACTTC. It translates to CASSLASASSYEQYF.

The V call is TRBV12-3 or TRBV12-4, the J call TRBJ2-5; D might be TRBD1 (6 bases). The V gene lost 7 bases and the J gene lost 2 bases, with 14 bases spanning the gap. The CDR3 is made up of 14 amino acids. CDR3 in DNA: TGTGCCAGCACCCCAGGCGGACAGCAAGAGACCCAGTACTTC. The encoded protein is CASTPGGQQETQYF.

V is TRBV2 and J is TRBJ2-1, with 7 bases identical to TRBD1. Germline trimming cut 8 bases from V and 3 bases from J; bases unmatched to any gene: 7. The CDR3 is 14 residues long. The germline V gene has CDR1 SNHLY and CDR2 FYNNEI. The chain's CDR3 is CASLDRVHYNEQFF. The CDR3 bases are TGTGCCAGCCTAGACAGGGTCCACTACAATGAGCAGTTCTTC.

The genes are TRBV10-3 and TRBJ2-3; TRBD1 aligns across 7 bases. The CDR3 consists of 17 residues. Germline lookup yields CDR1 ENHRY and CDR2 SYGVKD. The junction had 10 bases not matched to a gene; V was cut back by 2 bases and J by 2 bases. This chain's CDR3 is CAISEDSDRDPTDTQYF. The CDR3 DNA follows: TGTGCCATCAGTGAGGACTCAGACAGGGACCCCACAGATACGCAGTATTTT.

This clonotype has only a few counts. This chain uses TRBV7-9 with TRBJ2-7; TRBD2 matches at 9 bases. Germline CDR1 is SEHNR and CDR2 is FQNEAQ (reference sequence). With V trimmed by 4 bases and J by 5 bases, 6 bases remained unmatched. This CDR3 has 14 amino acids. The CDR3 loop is CASSSSSGTHEQYF. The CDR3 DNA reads TGTGCCAGCAGCTCTTCTAGCGGGACCCACGAGCAGTACTTC.

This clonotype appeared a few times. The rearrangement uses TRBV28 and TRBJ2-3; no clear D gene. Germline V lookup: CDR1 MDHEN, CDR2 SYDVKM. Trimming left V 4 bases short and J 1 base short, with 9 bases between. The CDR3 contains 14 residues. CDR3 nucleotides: TGTGCCAGCAGTTCCCCCCAGGGCACAGATACGCAGTATTTT. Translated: CASSSPQGTDTQYF.

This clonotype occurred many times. The CDR3 nucleotides read TGCAGCGTTGTCTCCAGGGCCCCCTACGAGCAGTACTTC. Encoded protein: CSVVSRAPYEQYF. The chain has TRBV29-1 and TRBJ2-7; D possibly corresponds to TRBD1 (5 bases). Deletions cut 4 bases from V and 2 bases from J, with 12 bases between. CDR1 SQVTM and CDR2 ANQGSEA come from the germline V gene. The CDR3 runs to 13 residues.

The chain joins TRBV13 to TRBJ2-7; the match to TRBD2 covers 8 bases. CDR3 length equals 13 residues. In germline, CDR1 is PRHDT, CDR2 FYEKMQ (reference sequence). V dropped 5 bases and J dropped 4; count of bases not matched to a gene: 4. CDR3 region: CASSVGTRYEQYF. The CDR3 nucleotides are TGTGCCAGCAGCGTCGGGACTAGGTACGAGCAGTACTTC. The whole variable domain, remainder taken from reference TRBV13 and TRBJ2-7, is AAGVIQSPRHLIKEKRETATLKCYPIPRHDTVYWYQQGPGQDPQFLISFYEKMQSDKGSIPDRFSAQQFSDYHSELNMSSLELGDSALYFCASSVGTRYEQYFGPGTRLTVT.

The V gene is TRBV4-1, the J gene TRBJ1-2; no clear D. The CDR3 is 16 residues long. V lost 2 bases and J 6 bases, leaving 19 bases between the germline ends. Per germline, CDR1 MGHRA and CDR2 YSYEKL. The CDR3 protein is CASSQQLGDMANGYTF. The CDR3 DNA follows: TGCGCCAGCAGCCAACAATTGGGCGATATGGCGAATGGCTACACCTTC.

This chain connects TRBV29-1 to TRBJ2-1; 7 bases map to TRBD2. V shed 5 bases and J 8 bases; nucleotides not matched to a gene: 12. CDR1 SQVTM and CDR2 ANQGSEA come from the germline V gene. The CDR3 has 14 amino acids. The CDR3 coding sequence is TGCAGCGTTATCGGGCGGGAGAGTGGGGATGAGCAGTTCTTC. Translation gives CSVIGRESGDEQFF.

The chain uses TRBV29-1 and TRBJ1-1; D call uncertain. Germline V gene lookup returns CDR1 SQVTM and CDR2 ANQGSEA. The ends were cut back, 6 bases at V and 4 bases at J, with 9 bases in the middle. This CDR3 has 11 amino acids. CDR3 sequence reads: CSVAGPTEAFF. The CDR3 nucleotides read TGCAGCGTGGCTGGACCCACTGAAGCTTTCTTT.

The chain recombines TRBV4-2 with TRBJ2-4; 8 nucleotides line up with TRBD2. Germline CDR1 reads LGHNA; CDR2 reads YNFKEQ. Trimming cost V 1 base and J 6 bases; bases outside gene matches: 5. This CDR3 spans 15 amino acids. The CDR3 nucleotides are TGTGCCAGCAGCCAAGTAGCGGGGTCCCCAAACATTCAGTACTTC. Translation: CASSQVAGSPNIQYF.

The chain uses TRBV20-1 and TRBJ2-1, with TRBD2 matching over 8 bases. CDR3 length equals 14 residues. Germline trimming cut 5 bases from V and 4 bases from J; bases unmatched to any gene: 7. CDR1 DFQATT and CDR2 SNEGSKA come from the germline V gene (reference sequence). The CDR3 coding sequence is TGCAGTGCTTTTGGACTAGCAACGTACAATGAGCAGTTCTTC. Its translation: CSAFGLATYNEQFF.

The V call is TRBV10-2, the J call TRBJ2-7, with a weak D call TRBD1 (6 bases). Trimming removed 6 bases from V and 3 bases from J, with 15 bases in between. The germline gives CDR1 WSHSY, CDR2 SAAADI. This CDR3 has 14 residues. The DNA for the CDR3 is TGCGCCAGCAGAGAAACGACAGGAAGCTACGAGCAGTACTTC. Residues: CASRETTGSYEQYF.